A single sample gave rise to the 9 T cell receptor beta chains below, sequenced in a study of T cell changes during pregnancy in multiple sclerosis. TCRdb keeps only in-frame clones here, not all; method: immunoSEQ multiplex PCR. The repertoire holds some 49,000 clones, with around 94% as singletons. The sample was CD4+ T cells from peripheral blood mononuclear cells, taken in the second trimester of pregnancy. Source of these receptors: a female donor in good health, enrolled as a control in a pregnancy study.

This clone was seen a single time. The genes are TRBV7-9 and TRBJ1-3; 7 bases line up with TRBD1. This CDR3 is built from 15 residues. V dropped 2 bases and J dropped 4; count of bases not matched to a gene: 5. The germline gives CDR1 SEHNR, CDR2 FQNEAQ (reference sequence). The CDR3 here is CASSLSGQTGNTIYF. The CDR3 bases are TGTGCCAGCAGCTTATCGGGACAGACCGGAAACACCATATATTTT.

This sequence joins TRBV7-9 and TRBJ1-1; 10 nucleotides line up with TRBD1. The length of the CDR3 is 12 residues. The germline V gene has CDR1 SEHNR and CDR2 FQNEAQ (reference sequence). J lost 9 bases, V lost 5 bases, and 3 bases had no gene match. CDR3 residues: CASSLGQGKAFF. CDR3 nucleotide sequence: TGTGCCAGCAGCCTGGGACAGGGGAAAGCTTTCTTT.

The chain recombines TRBV27 with TRBJ1-6; the match to TRBD1 covers 8 bases. V trimming: 6 bases; J trimming: 7 bases; junction bases outside the gene matches: 5. The germline V gene has CDR1 MNHEY and CDR2 SMNVEV (reference sequence). The CDR3 totals 14 residues. CDR3 sequence (DNA): TGTGCCAGCAGGGAACAGGGGGGAAATTCACCCCTCCACTTT. Encoded protein: CASREQGGNSPLHF.

The rearrangement joins TRBV15 to TRBJ2-4, with D perhaps matching TRBD1 (5 bases). Germline-derived CDR1 and CDR2 are LNHNV and YYDKDF (reference sequence). V lost 2 bases and J lost 6, with 14 bases in between. The CDR3 has 15 residues. In DNA, the CDR3 is TGTGCCACCAGCAGAAACCTGGGGCAGGGAAACATTCAGTACTTC. Residues: CATSRNLGQGNIQYF.

The chain links TRBV5-6 to TRBJ2-7; D might be TRBD1 (5 bases). V was clipped by 0 bases and J by 0 bases, with 10 bases between them. Germline CDR1 SGHDT, CDR2 YYEEEE. The CDR3 is made up of 15 amino acids. The CDR3 sequence is CASSLAPGHSYEQYF. The CDR3 bases are TGTGCCAGCAGCTTGGCTCCAGGACACTCCTACGAGCAGTACTTC.

The chain couples TRBV9 to TRBJ2-1, with D maybe TRBD1 (6 bases). Germline assignment: CDR1 SGDLS and CDR2 YYNGEE. This CDR3 spans 16 amino acids. V gave up 3 bases and J gave up 1 base, with 14 bases separating them. CDR3 in amino acids: CASSAGTGPSYNEQFF. DNA of the CDR3: TGTGCCAGCAGCGCGGGAACAGGGCCATCCTACAATGAGCAGTTCTTC.

The rearrangement joins TRBV25-1 to TRBJ2-2, with 10 bases that match TRBD1. CDR1 is MGHDK and CDR2 is SYGVNS in the germline V gene. V lost 6 bases and J lost 5; bases outside the gene matches: 6. The CDR3 has 15 amino acids. The CDR3 loop is CASRAGQGRTGELFF. In DNA form, the CDR3 reads TGTGCCAGCAGGGCGGGACAGGGGAGAACCGGGGAGCTGTTTTTT.

V and J are TRBV4-3 and TRBJ1-2; maybe TRBD1 (5 bases). Germline CDR1 is LGHNA and CDR2 is YSLEER. The CDR3 contains 16 residues. V was pared by 4 bases and J by 8 bases, with 23 bases between. This chain's CDR3 is CASSPQDPPGIRGYTF. The CDR3 bases are TGCGCCAGCAGCCCACAAGATCCCCCAGGGATCAGGGGCTACACCTTC.

The V gene is TRBV7-3, the J gene TRBJ1-1; D is possibly TRBD1 (5 bases). The V end was cut by 8 bases, the J end by 3 bases, with 13 bases between. Germline CDR1 and CDR2: SGHTA and FQGTGA. The CDR3 length is 13 residues. The CDR3 nucleotides are TGTGCCAGCCGAGACAGTGCAGACACTGAAGCTTTCTTT. Amino acids: CASRDSADTEAFF.